A selection of T cell receptor beta chains follows, all from one sample in a study of spatial heterogeneity in lung cancer. TCRdb used MiXCR to reprocess the 5' RACE reads, holding one entry per CDR3 protein. The sample consists of about 5,200 distinct CDR3 sequences, 9.5% to 15% of them appearing once. Sequencing was performed on lung tumor tissue, taken at surgery. The receptors come from a male donor with early-stage non-small cell lung cancer. The CDR3 runs from the conserved cysteine through the conserved F or W. D genes are given only for firm matches. Clone size is stated in some rows and not others, as once, few, many or a class when expanded.

J | D | V | size | DNA | CDR3
TRBJ2-5 | . | TRBV7-2 | many | TGTGCCAGCAGCCCCCCCGGGTCCCAAGAGACCCAGTACTTC | CASSPPGSQETQYF
TRBJ1-2 | . | TRBV20-1 | few | TGCAGTGAGCAACAGCGTAACTATGGCTACACCTTC | CSEQQRNYGYTF
TRBJ2-1 | . | TRBV15 | medium-sized | TGTGCCACCAGCAGAGTAATTGGCAGAAACAATGAGCAGTTCTTC | CATSRVIGRNNEQFF
TRBJ1-1 | TRBD1 | TRBV7-9 | medium-sized | TGTGCCAGCAGTCATCTCACCGGGACAGGGGAGGGGAACACTGAAGCTTTCTTT | CASSHLTGTGEGNTEAFF
TRBJ2-3 | TRBD2 | TRBV11-1 | . | TGTGCCAGCAGCTCGGGACTAGCGGGAGCGGATACGCAGTATTTT | CASSSGLAGADTQYF
TRBJ2-5 | . | TRBV10-2 | few | TGCGCCAGCAGTGGAGGTGGAAGTAGCGAGACCCAGTACTTC | CASSGGGSSETQYF
TRBJ2-4 | . | TRBV27 | medium-sized | TGTGCCAGCAGTTTAGAGGGTCCGGGGGTAGGAAACATTCAGTACTTC | CASSLEGPGVGNIQYF
TRBJ1-6 | . | TRBV28 | medium-sized | TGTGCCAGCAGTTTACCGCGGGGCAGTTTGAGCTTT | CASSLPRGSLSF
TRBJ1-3 | . | TRBV12-3/TRBV12-4 | few | TGTGCCAGCAGTTCGGGGGACTCTGGAAACACCATATATTTT | CASSSGDSGNTIYF
TRBJ2-1 | TRBD2 | TRBV3-1 | . | TGTGCCAGCAGCCAAGGTGGGGGGGAGTTCTTC | CASSQGGGEFF
TRBJ2-3 | . | TRBV9 | . | TGTGCCAGCAGCGTAGAACAGGGGAGGACAGATACGCAGTATTTT | CASSVEQGRTDTQYF
TRBJ2-3 | TRBD2 | TRBV7-2 | . | TGTGCCAGCAGCTGGGGCGGGGGGCCCACAGATACGCAGTATTTT | CASSWGGGPTDTQYF
TRBJ1-6 | TRBD1 | TRBV5-1 | . | TGCGCCAGCAGCCTTCGGGACAGTAATTCACCCCTCCACTTT | CASSLRDSNSPLHF
TRBJ1-2 | . | TRBV5-5 | few | TGTGCCAGCAGCGAAGCGCCCAACTATGGCTACACCTTC | CASSEAPNYGYTF
TRBJ2-1 | TRBD2 | TRBV4-3 | . | TGCGCCAGCAGCCAAGGGCGGGAGTTCTACAATGAGCAGTTCTTC | CASSQGREFYNEQFF
TRBJ2-3 | . | TRBV5-5 | . | TGTGCCAGCAGCTTGGTATCTGATACGCAGTATTTT | CASSLVSDTQYF
TRBJ1-4 | TRBD1 | TRBV20-1 | . | TGCAGTGCTATCGACAGGGATGAAAAACTGTTTTTT | CSAIDRDEKLFF
TRBJ1-4 | . | TRBV6-1 | . | TGTGCCAGCAGCCGACAGAACGCCAATGAAAAACTGTTTTTT | CASSRQNANEKLFF
TRBJ1-5 | TRBD1 | TRBV4-3 | few | TGCGCCAGCAGCACCCGACAGGGGGATCAGCCCCAGCATTTT | CASSTRQGDQPQHF
TRBJ2-7 | . | TRBV6-6 | . | TGTGCCAGCAGTTTACCGGACGGGTTTACCTACGAGCAGTACTTC | CASSLPDGFTYEQYF
TRBJ1-2 | TRBD1 | TRBV6-5 | . | TGTGCCATATCCAGGGACAGGGCCCCCTATGGCTACACCTTC | CAISRDRAPYGYTF